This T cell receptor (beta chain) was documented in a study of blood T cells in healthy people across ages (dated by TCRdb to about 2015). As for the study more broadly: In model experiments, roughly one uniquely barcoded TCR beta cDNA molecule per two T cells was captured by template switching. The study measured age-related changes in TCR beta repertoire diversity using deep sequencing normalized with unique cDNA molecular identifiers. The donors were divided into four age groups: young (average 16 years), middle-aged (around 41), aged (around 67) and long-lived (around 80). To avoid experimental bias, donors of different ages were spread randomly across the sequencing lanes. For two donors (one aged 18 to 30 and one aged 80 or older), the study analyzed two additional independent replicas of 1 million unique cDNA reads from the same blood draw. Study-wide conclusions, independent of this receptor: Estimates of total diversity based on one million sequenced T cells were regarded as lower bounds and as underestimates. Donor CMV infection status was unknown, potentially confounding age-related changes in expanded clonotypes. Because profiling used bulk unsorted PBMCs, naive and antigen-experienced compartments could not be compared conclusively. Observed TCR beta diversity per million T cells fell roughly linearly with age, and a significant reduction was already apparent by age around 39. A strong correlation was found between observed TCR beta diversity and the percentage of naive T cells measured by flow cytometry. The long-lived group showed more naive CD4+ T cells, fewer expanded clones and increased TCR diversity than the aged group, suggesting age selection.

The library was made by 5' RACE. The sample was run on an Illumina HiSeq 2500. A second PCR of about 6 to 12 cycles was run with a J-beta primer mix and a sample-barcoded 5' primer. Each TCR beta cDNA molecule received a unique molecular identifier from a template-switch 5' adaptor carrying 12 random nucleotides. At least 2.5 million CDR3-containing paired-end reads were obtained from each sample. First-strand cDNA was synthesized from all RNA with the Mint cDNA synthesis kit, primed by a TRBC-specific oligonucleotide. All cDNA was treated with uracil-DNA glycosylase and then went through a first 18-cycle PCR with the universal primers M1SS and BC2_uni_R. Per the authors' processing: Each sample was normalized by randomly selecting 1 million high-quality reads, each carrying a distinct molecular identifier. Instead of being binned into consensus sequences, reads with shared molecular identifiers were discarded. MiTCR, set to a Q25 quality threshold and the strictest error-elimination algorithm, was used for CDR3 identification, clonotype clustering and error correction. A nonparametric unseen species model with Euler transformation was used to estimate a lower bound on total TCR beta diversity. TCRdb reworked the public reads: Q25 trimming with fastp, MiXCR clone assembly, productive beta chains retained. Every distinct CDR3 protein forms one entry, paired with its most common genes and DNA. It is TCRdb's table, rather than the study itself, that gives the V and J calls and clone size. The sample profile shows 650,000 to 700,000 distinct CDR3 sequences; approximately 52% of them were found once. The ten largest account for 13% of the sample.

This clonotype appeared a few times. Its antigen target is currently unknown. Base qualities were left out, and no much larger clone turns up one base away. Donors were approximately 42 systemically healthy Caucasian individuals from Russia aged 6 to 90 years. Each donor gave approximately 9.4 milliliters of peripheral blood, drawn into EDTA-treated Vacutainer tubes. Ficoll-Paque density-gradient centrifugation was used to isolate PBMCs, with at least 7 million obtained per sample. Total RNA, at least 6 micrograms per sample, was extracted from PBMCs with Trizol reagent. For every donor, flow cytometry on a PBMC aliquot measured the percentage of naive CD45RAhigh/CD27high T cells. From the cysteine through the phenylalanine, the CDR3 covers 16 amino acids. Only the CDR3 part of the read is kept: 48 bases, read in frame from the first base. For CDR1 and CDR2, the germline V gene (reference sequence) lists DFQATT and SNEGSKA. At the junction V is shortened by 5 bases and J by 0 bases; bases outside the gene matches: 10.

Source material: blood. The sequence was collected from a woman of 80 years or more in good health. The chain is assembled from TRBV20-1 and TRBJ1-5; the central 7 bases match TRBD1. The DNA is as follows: TGCAGTGCTGGCCGGGACAGCTGGAGTAGCAATCAGCCCCAGCATTTT. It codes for CSAGRDSWSSNQPQHF.